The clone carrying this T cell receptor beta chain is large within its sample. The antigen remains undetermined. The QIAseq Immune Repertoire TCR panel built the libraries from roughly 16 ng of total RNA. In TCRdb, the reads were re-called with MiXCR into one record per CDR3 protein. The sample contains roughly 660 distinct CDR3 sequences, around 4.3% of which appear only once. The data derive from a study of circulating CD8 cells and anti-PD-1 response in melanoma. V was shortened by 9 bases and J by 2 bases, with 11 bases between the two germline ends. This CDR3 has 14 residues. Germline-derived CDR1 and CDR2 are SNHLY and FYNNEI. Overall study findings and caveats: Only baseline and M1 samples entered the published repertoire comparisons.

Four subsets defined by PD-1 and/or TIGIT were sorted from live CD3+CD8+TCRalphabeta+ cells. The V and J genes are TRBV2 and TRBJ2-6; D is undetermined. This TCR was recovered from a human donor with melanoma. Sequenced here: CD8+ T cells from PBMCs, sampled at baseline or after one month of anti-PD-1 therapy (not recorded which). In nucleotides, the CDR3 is TGTGCCAGTGAGGCGAGGCCTGGGGCCAACGTCCTGACTTTC. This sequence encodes CASEARPGANVLTF.